The entry below gives a single T cell receptor (beta chain) sequence along with its context. This record comes from a study of blood T cell repertoires in COVID-19. Turning to the study itself: T cells, B-cell-depleted T cells, or PBMCs supplied cDNA or gDNA.

This CDR3 region has 15 residues. Germline V gene data show CDR1 as LNHDA and CDR2 as SQIVND (reference sequence). Trimming took 2 bases from V and 7 from J; bases not matched to a gene: 6. Original handling: From reference gene primer amplification, estimates of nucleated cell counts were derived. Assay used: immunoSEQ multiplex PCR; TCRdb lists only in-frame clones, some missing. Clonal size and the V and J genes are those of that table, whereas D and trimming came from the DNA. The sample contains 55,000 to 65,000 clones, 70% to 85% of which appear only once. The rearrangement joins TRBV19 to TRBJ2-1; TRBD1 matches at 9 bases. This TCR came from a man aged 55 to 69 with acute or convalescent COVID-19. The sample comprised peripheral blood. CDR3 loop: CASSISGTGMNEQFF. CDR3 DNA sequence: TGTGCCAGTAGTATATCCGGGACAGGGATGAATGAGCAGTTCTTC.